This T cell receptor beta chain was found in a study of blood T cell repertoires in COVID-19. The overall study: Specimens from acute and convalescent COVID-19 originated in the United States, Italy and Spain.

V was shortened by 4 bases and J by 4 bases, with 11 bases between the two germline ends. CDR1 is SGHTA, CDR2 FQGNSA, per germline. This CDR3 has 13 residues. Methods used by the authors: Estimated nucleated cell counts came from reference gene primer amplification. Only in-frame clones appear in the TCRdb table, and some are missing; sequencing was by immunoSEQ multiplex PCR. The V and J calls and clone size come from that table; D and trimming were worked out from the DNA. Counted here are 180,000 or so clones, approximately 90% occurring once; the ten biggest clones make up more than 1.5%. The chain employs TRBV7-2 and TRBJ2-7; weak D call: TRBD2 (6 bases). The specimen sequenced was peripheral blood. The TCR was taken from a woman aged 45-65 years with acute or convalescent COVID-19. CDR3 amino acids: CASSWTTEYEQYF. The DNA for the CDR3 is TGTGCCAGCAGCTGGACTACGGAGTACGAGCAGTACTTC.